This is a list of T cell receptor beta chains from one sample in a study of blood T cell repertoires in COVID-19. Assay used: immunoSEQ multiplex PCR; TCRdb lists only in-frame clones, some missing. Of approximately 280,000 clones listed, approximately 90% are singletons. Source material: peripheral blood. The receptor source for this set is a middle-aged man with acute or convalescent COVID-19. CDR3s include the opening cysteine and the closing phenylalanine or tryptophan. A D gene is named only where the DNA matches it firmly. Clone size is shown for a subset of rows, as once, few, many or a class of expanded clone.

abundance	j_gene	d_gene	v_gene	CDR3nt	CDR3aa
-	TRBJ2-7	TRBD1	TRBV5-6	TGTGCCAGCAGCGGCTCGGGACAGGGTCTTGGCGAGCAGTACTTC	CASSGSGQGLGEQYF
-	TRBJ1-1	-	TRBV29-1	TGCAGCGTTGGGGATAGGGGAGCTTTCTTT	CSVGDRGAFF
-	TRBJ1-2	TRBD1	TRBV5-4	TGTGCCAGCAGCCGGGAGACAGGGGCAGATGGGGAAGGCTACACCTTC	CASSRETGADGEGYTF
-	TRBJ1-5	TRBD1	TRBV29-1	TGCAGCGGGGGGACAGGGAATCAGCCCCAGCATTTT	CSGGTGNQPQHF
-	TRBJ1-5	TRBD1	TRBV5-8	TGTGCCAGCAGCCCCGGACAGGCTAGCAATCAGCCCCAGCATTTT	CASSPGQASNQPQHF
-	TRBJ1-1	-	TRBV9	TGTGCCAGCAGCGTAGTGAGGCAGGGAGAAGCTTTCTTT	CASSVVRQGEAFF
-	TRBJ2-1	TRBD1	TRBV5-1	TGCGCCAGCACACCCGGGACAGGGATCCATGAGCAGTTCTTC	CASTPGTGIHEQFF
-	TRBJ1-5	TRBD1	TRBV10-2	TGCGCCAGCAGTACCACAGGGGAAGGTCAGCCCCAGCATTTT	CASSTTGEGQPQHF
-	TRBJ1-2	TRBD1	TRBV6-2/TRBV6-3	TGTGCCAGCAGCCCTGGGGGGGCCGACCTGTGGGGACAGGGCCGTGGCTACACCTTC	CASSPGGADLWGQGRGYTF
-	TRBJ2-2	TRBD1	TRBV3-1/TRBV3-2	TGTGCCAGCAGTGACAGGGGCACCGGGGAGCTGTTTTTT	CASSDRGTGELFF
-	TRBJ2-3	TRBD2	TRBV7-9	TGTGCCAGCAGCTCCCCGGGAAGCGGGGGGCACACAGATACGCAGTATTTT	CASSSPGSGGHTDTQYF
few	TRBJ2-7	-	TRBV2	TGTGCCAGCAGCCGGGACCTTCCGGGGGACGAGCAGTACTTC	CASSRDLPGDEQYF
-	TRBJ1-4	-	TRBV2	TGTGCCACCGTCCGTGAGGCGATTAATGAAAAACTGTTTTTT	CATVREAINEKLFF
once	TRBJ1-1	-	TRBV29-1	TGCAGCGTTGAAGTTGGCAGAACGAACACTGAAGCTTTCTTT	CSVEVGRTNTEAFF
-	TRBJ2-1	-	TRBV27	TGTGCCAGCAGTTCCCACGAGCGGAATGAGCAGTTCTTC	CASSSHERNEQFF
-	TRBJ2-6	-	TRBV11-2	TGTGCCAGCAGCCAGGACAGAGCCGGGGCCAACGTCCTGACTTTC	CASSQDRAGANVLTF
-	TRBJ2-7	-	TRBV20-1	TGCAGGGAGGGCTTTAGGTACGAGCAGTACTTC	CREGFRYEQYF
-	TRBJ1-1	-	TRBV6-5	TGTGCCAGCAGTTCCGGACACCAAGAGGTTATTACTGAAGCTTTCTTT	CASSSGHQEVITEAFF
-	TRBJ1-1	-	TRBV2	TGTGCCAGCAGTGAAAACACGAACACTGAAGCTTTCTTT	CASSENTNTEAFF
-	TRBJ1-1	TRBD1	TRBV2	TGTGCCAGCAATGGACAGGGGATTGAAGCTTTCTTT	CASNGQGIEAFF
-	TRBJ2-7	TRBD1	TRBV11-2	TGTGCCAGCAGCTCCCAGGGGGCCAGCTACGAGCAGTACTTC	CASSSQGASYEQYF
few	TRBJ1-5	TRBD1	TRBV10-2	TGCGCCAGCAGGGAGCTACCAGGGGGCCTTCAGCAGCCCCAGCATTTT	CASRELPGGLQQPQHF